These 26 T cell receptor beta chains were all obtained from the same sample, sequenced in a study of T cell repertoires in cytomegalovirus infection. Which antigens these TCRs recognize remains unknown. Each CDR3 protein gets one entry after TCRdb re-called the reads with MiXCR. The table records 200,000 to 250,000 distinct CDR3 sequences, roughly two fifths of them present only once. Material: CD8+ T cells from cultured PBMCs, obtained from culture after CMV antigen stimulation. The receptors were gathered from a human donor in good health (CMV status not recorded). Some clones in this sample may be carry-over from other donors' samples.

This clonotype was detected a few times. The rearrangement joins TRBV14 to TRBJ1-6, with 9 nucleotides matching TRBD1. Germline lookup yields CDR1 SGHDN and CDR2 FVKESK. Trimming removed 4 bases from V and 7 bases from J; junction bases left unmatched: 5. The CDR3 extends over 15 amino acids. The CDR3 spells CASSPFGTGNSPLHF. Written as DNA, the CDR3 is TGTGCCAGCAGCCCTTTTGGGACAGGGAATTCACCCCTCCACTTT.

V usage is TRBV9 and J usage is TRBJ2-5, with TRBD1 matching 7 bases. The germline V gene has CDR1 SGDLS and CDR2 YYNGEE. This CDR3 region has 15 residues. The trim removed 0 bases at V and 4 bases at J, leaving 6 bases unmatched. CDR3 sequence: CASSVAGAGGETQYF. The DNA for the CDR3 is TGTGCCAGCAGCGTAGCTGGGGCAGGGGGAGAGACCCAGTACTTC.

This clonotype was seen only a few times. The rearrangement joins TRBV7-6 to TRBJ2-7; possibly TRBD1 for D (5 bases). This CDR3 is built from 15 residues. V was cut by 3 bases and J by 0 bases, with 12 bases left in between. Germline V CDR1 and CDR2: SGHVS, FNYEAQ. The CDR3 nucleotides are TGTGCCAGCAGCTTCGAATGGGGCGGCTCCTACGAGCAGTACTTC. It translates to CASSFEWGGSYEQYF.

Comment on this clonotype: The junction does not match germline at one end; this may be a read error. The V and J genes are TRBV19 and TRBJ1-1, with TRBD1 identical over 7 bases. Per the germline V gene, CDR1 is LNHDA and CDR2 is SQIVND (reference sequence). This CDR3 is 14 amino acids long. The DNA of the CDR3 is TGTGCCAGTAGTGTAGACAGGGCGAACACTGAAGCTTTCTTT. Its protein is CASSVDRANTEAFF.

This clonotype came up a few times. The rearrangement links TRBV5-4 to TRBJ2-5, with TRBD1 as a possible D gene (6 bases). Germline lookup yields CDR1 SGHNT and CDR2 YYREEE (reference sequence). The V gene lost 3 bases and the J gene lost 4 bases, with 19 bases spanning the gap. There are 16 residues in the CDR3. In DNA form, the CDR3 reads TGTGCCAGCAGCTCCCAATTGGAACAGGGTGGAGAGACCCAGTACTTC. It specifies CASSSQLEQGGETQYF.

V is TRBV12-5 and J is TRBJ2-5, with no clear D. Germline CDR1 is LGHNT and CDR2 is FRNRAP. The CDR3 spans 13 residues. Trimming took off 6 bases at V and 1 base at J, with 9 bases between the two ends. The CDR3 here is CASGVYPQETQYF. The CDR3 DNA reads TGTGCTAGTGGGGTCTACCCCCAAGAGACCCAGTACTTC.

DNA of the CDR3: TGTGCCAGCAGTCTCCGCGGCAGCCTCAACCGCTACGAGCAGTACTTC. It codes for CASSLRGSLNRYEQYF. V gene TRBV27 combines with J gene TRBJ2-7; D unresolved. The V gene lost 5 bases and the J gene lost 3 bases, with 20 bases spanning the gap. The CDR3 runs to 16 residues. Germline CDR1 is MNHEY and CDR2 is SMNVEV (reference sequence).

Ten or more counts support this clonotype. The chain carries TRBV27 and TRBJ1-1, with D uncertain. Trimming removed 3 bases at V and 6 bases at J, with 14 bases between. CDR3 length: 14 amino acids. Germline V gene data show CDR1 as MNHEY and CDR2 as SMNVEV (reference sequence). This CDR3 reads CASSFWGEFAEAFF. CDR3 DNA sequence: TGTGCCAGCAGTTTCTGGGGTGAATTCGCTGAAGCTTTCTTT.

The CDR3 DNA sequence: TGTGCCAGCAGTTTAATTGGGACAGGGCTGTCGGTTGAAGCTTTCTTT. Encoded protein: CASSLIGTGLSVEAFF. The chain uses TRBV28 and TRBJ1-1; 9 bases agree with TRBD1. V was pared by 2 bases and J by 7 bases, with 11 bases of the junction left unmatched. Germline values: CDR1 MDHEN, CDR2 SYDVKM. This CDR3 is built from 16 residues. The full variable domain, rest sourced from reference TRBV28 and TRBJ1-1, is DVKVTQSSRYLVKRTGEKVFLECVQDMDHENMFWYRQDPGLGLRLIYFSYDVKMKEKGDIPEGYSVSREKKERFSLILESASTNQTSMYLCASSLIGTGLSVEAFFGQGTRLTVV.

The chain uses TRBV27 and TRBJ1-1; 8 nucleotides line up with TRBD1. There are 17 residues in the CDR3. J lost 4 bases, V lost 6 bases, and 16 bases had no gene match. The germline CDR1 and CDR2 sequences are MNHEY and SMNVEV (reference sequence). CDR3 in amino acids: CASSKPRGPTGGTEAFF. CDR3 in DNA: TGTGCCAGCAGCAAGCCTCGGGGGCCTACAGGGGGCACTGAAGCTTTCTTT.

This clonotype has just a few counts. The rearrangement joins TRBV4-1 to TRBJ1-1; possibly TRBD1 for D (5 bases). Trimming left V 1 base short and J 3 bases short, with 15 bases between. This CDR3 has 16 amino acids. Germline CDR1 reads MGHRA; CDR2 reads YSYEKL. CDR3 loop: CASSQVLSGGDTEAFF. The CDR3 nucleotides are TGCGCCAGCAGCCAAGTTCTATCAGGAGGGGACACTGAAGCTTTCTTT.

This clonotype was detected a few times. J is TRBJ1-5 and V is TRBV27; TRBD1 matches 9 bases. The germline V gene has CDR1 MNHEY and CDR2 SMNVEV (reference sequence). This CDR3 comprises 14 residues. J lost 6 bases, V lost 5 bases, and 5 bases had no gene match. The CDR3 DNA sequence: TGTGCCAGCAGTCACAGGGGGCTGGGTCAGCCCCAGCATTTT. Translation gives CASSHRGLGQPQHF.

The CDR3 DNA sequence: TGTGCCAGCAGGGAGGGGGGTAACACTGAAGCTTTCTTT. This gives the protein CASREGGNTEAFF. The J gene is TRBJ1-1, the V gene TRBV6-2 or TRBV6-3; TRBD1 might be the D (6 bases). The germline CDR1 and CDR2 sequences are MNHEY and SVGEGT. The ends were cut back, 6 bases at V and 2 bases at J, with 10 bases in the middle. This CDR3 contains 13 residues.

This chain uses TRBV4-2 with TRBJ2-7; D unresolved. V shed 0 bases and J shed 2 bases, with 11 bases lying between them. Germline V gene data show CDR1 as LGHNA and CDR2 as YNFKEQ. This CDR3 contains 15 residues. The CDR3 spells CASSQDRDPTYEQYF. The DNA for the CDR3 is TGTGCCAGCAGCCAAGATCGTGACCCCACCTACGAGCAGTACTTC.

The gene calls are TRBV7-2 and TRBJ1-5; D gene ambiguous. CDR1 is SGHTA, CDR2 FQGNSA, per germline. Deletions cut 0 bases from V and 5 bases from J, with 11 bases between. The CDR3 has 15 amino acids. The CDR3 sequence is CASSLAPRFDQPQHF. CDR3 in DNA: TGTGCCAGCAGCTTAGCGCCACGCTTTGATCAGCCCCAGCATTTT.

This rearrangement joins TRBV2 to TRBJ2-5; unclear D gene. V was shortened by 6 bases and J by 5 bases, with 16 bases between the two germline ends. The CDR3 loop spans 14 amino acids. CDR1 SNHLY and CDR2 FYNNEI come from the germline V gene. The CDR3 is CASRELGERETQYF. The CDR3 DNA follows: TGTGCCAGCAGAGAGTTGGGCGAGAGGGAGACCCAGTACTTC.

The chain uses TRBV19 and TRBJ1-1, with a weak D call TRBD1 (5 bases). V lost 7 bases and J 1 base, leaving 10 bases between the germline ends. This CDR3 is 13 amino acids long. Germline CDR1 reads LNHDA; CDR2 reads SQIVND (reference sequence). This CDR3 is CASIQTENTEAFF. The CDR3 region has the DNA TGTGCCAGTATTCAGACAGAGAACACTGAAGCTTTCTTT.

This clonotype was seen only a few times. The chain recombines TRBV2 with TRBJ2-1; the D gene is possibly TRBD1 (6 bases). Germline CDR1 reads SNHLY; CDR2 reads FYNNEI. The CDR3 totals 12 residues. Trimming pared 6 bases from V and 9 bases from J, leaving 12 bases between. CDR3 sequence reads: CASRGAGGEQFF. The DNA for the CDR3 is TGTGCCAGCAGGGGGGCAGGTGGTGAGCAGTTCTTC.

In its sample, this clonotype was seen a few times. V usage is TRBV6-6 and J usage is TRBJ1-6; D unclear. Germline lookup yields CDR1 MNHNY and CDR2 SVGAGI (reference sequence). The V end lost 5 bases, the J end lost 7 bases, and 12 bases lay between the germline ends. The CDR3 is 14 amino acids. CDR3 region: CASSGLTVNSPLHF. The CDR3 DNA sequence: TGTGCCAGCAGTGGCCTGACCGTCAATTCACCCCTCCACTTT.

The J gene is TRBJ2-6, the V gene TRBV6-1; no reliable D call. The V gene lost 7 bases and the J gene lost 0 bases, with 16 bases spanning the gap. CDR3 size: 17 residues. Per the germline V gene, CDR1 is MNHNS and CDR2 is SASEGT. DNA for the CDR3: TGTGCCAGCACCGGGTGGGATAACGTCTCTGGGGCCAACGTCCTGACTTTC. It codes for CASTGWDNVSGANVLTF.

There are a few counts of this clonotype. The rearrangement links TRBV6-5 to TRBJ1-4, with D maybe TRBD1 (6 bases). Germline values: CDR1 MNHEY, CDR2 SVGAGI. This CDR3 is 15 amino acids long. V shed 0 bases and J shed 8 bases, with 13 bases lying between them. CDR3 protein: CASSYSVRGGEKLFF. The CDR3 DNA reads TGTGCCAGCAGTTACTCGGTCAGGGGAGGGGAAAAACTGTTTTTT.

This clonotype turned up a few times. CDR3 protein: CASNRGSPRTEAFF. The CDR3 region has the DNA TGTGCCAGCAACAGGGGCAGTCCGCGCACTGAAGCTTTCTTT. This chain uses TRBV7-8 with TRBJ1-1; TRBD1 matches at 7 bases. This CDR3 comprises 14 residues. The germline V gene has CDR1 SGHVS and CDR2 FQNEAQ. V was pared by 7 bases and J by 4 bases, with 9 bases of the junction left unmatched.

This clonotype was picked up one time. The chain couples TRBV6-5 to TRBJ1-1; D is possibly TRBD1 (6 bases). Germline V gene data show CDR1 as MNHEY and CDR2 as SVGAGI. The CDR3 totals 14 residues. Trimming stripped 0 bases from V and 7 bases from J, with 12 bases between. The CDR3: CASSYSKGGGEAFF. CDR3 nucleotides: TGTGCCAGCAGTTACTCCAAGGGGGGGGGTGAAGCTTTCTTT.

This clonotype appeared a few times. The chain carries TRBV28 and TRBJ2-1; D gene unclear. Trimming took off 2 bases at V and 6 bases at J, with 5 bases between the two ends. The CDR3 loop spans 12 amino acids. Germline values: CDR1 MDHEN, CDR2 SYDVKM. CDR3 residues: CASSLIINEQFF. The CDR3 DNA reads TGTGCCAGCAGTTTAATAATCAATGAGCAGTTCTTC.

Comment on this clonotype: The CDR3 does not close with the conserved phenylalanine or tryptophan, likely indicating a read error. CDR3 protein: CASSLRPGASEQFL. In DNA, the CDR3 is TGTGCCAGCAGCTTAAGGCCGGGAGCTAGCGAGCAGTTCTTA. This sequence joins TRBV11-2 and TRBJ2-1; a possible D gene is TRBD2 (6 bases). Germline values: CDR1 SGHAT, CDR2 FQNNGV. The CDR3 is made up of 14 amino acids. Trimming left V 2 bases short and J 10 bases short, with 15 bases between.

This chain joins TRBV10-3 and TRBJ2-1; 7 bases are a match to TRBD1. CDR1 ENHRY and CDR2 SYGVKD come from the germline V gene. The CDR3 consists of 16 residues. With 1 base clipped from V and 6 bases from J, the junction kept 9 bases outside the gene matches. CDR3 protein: CAISEFGTETSNEQFF. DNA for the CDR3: TGTGCCATCAGTGAGTTTGGGACAGAGACCTCCAATGAGCAGTTCTTC.